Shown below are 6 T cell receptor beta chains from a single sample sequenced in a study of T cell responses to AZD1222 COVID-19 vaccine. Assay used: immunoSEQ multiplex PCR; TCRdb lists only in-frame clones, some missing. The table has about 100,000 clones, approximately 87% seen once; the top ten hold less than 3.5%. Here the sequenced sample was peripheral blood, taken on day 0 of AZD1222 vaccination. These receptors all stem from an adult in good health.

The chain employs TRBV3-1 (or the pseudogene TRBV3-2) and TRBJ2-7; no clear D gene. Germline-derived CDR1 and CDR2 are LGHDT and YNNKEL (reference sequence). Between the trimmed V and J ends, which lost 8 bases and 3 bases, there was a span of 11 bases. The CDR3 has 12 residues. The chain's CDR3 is CASYDGIYEQYF. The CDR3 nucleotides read TGTGCCAGCTACGACGGAATCTACGAGCAGTACTTC.

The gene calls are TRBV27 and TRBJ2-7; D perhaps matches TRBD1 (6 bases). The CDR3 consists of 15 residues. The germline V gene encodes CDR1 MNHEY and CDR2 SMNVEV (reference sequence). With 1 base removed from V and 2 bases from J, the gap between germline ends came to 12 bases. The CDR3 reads CASSLFRGPPYEQYF. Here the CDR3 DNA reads TGTGCCAGCAGTTTATTCAGGGGACCCCCCTACGAGCAGTACTTC.

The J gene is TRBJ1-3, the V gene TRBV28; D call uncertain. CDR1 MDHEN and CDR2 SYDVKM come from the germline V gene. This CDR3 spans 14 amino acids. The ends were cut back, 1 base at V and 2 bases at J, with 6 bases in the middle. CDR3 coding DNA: TGTGCCAGCAGTTTATCCGGTACTGGAAACACCATATATTTT. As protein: CASSLSGTGNTIYF.

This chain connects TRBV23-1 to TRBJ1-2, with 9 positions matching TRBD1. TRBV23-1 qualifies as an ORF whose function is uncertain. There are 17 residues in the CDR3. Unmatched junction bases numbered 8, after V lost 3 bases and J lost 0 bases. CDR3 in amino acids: CASSHSDRGPPNYGYTF. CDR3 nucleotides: TGCGCCAGCAGTCACTCGGACAGGGGCCCGCCTAACTATGGCTACACCTTC.

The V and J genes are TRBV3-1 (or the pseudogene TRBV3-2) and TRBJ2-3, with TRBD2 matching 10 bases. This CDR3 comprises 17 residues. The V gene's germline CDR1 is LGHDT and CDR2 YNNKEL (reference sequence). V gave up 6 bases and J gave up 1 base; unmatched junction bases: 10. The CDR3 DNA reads TGTGCCAGCAGTACTTTAATGGGGACTAGCGGCACAGATACGCAGTATTTT. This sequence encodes CASSTLMGTSGTDTQYF.

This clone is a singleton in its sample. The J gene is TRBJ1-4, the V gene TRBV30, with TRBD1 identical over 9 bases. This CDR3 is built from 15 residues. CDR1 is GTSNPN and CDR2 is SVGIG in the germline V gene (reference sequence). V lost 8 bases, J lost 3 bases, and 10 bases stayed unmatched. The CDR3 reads CASDRGASANEKLFF. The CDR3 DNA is TGTGCCAGCGACAGGGGGGCTTCAGCTAATGAAAAACTGTTTTTT.